Below are 9 T cell receptor beta chains sequenced from a single sample in a study of blood T cell repertoires in COVID-19. Data came from immunoSEQ multiplex PCR; TCRdb stores just in-frame clones and leaves some out. The repertoire has 120,000 to 150,000 clones, about 85% of them found once; the top ten carry roughly 1.4%. The specimen was peripheral blood. These receptors originate from a human donor in a cohort sampled during active COVID-19.

This rearrangement joins TRBV27 to TRBJ1-1; D is possibly TRBD1 (5 bases). The V end lost 7 bases, the J end lost 4 bases, and 19 bases lay between the germline ends. The CDR3 consists of 15 residues. The V gene's germline CDR1 is MNHEY and CDR2 SMNVEV (reference sequence). For the CDR3, the DNA is TGTGCCAGCACCTTTCAGGGACGGGGGGGCACTGAAGCTTTCTTT. Translating gives CASTFQGRGGTEAFF.

V usage is TRBV28 and J usage is TRBJ2-5, with 10 bases that match TRBD2. The trim removed 3 bases at V and 4 bases at J, leaving 11 bases unmatched. The CDR3 is 17 residues long. Germline V gene lookup returns CDR1 MDHEN and CDR2 SYDVKM. The chain's CDR3 is CASSLFPSGSPRETQYF. In DNA form, the CDR3 reads TGTGCCAGCAGTTTGTTCCCTAGCGGGAGCCCCAGAGAGACCCAGTACTTC.

The chain is built from TRBV1 and TRBJ2-1; the DNA was not compared with TRBD2, the D call given in the table. TRBV1 is a pseudogene locus. CDR3 size: 23 residues. As DNA, the CDR3 is TGCACCAGCAGCCAAGATCGTACAAACGAACAGCGCCCCGGGACTAGCCATTACAATGAGCAGTTCTTC. This codes for CTSSQDRTNEQRPGTSHYNEQFF.

This clone was seen a single time. The gene calls are TRBV19 and TRBJ1-2, with 10 nucleotides matching TRBD1. V lost 5 bases, J lost 6 bases, and 3 bases stayed unmatched. This CDR3 comprises 13 residues. Germline V CDR1 and CDR2: LNHDA, SQIVND (reference sequence). CDR3 DNA: TGTGCCAGTAGTCGGGACAGGGGTAATGGCTACACCTTC. Translating it yields CASSRDRGNGYTF. Supplemented by reference TRBV19 and TRBJ1-2, the full variable domain reads DGGITQSPKYLFRKEGQNVTLSCEQNLNHDAMYWYRQDPGQGLRLIYYSQIVNDFQKGDIAEGYSVSREKKESFPLTVTSAQKNPTAFYLCASSRDRGNGYTFGSGTRLTVV.

Notes on this clone: Within the sample, other DNA sequences also encode this same CDR3. In nucleotides, the CDR3 is TGTGCCAGTAGTCCCACAGGGTACGAGCAGTACTTC. Translated: CASSPTGYEQYF. This chain links TRBV19 with TRBJ2-7, with TRBD1 as a possible D gene (6 bases). CDR1 and CDR2 from the germline V gene are LNHDA and SQIVND (reference sequence). Trimming left V 5 bases short and J 4 bases short, with 9 bases between. The CDR3 covers 12 residues. Filled out from reference TRBV19 and TRBJ2-7, the complete variable domain reads DGGITQSPKYLFRKEGQNVTLSCEQNLNHDAMYWYRQDPGQGLRLIYYSQIVNDFQKGDIAEGYSVSREKKESFPLTVTSAQKNPTAFYLCASSPTGYEQYFGPGTRLTVT.

J is TRBJ1-5 and V is TRBV27, with TRBD1 matching over 7 bases. The CDR3 sequence is 17 residues long. Germline CDR1 and CDR2: MNHEY and SMNVEV (reference sequence). The V segment lost 3 bases and the J segment 3 bases; nucleotides outside the gene matches: 11. Here the CDR3 reads CASSLGVNRGVNQPQHF. The CDR3 bases are TGTGCCAGCAGTTTGGGGGTGAACAGGGGAGTCAATCAGCCCCAGCATTTT.

This clone has more than one count but fewer than ten. DNA for the CDR3: TGTGCCAGCTCACCAGGACTAGCGGGAGGGCCGCGAGAGACCCAGTACTTC. This gives the protein CASSPGLAGGPRETQYF. The V and J genes are TRBV18 and TRBJ2-5; 15 bases map to TRBD2. CDR1 KGHSH and CDR2 LQKENI come from the germline V gene. This CDR3 is 17 amino acids long. V lost 2 bases and J lost 4; bases outside the gene matches: 5.

J is TRBJ2-2 and V is TRBV19, with D perhaps TRBD2 (7 bases). The V and J ends lost 6 bases and 3 bases respectively, with 14 bases between them. Germline CDR1 reads LNHDA; CDR2 reads SQIVND (reference sequence). This CDR3 comprises 15 residues. CDR3 sequence: CASSAGARDTGELFF. As DNA, the CDR3 is TGTGCCAGTAGCGCGGGGGCGCGGGACACCGGGGAGCTGTTTTTT.

The rearrangement uses TRBV7-8 and TRBJ2-1, with TRBD2 identical over 7 bases. Germline V CDR1 and CDR2: SGHVS, FQNEAQ. V was clipped by 4 bases and J by 4 bases; unmatched bases: 10. The length of the CDR3 is 16 residues. This CDR3 reads CASSSGGSAVYNEQFF. Here the CDR3 DNA reads TGTGCCAGCAGCTCGGGGGGTTCGGCCGTTTACAATGAGCAGTTCTTC.